This record looks at one T cell receptor beta chain sequence and its context. Antigen: not known. The data stem from a study of T cell responses to AZD1222 COVID-19 vaccine. Investigators merged groups given second doses at roughly 4 or roughly 12 weeks. Study-level findings and limits: Clonal diversity may have been underestimated, and the donors were mostly white British, with more females than males. Just a handful of AZD1222 recipients were seropositive at baseline. Spike-specific TCR breadth and depth rose after two AZD1222 doses.

Data came from immunoSEQ multiplex PCR; TCRdb stores just in-frame clones and leaves some out. This table has roughly 120,000 clones, 87% appearing once. The CDR3 length is 14 residues. Trimming stripped 9 bases from V and 5 bases from J, with 20 bases between. Germline V gene data show CDR1 as LNHDA and CDR2 as SQIVND (reference sequence). The starting material was peripheral blood, obtained 28 days after the second AZD1222 dose. This chain connects TRBV19 to TRBJ2-7, with TRBD1 as a possible D gene (6 bases). The receptor's source is an adult who received the AZD1222 COVID-19 vaccine. This CDR3 is CASSGQPRGNEQYF. The CDR3 DNA reads TGTGCCAGCAGTGGACAGCCTAGAGGGAACGAGCAGTACTTC.